This passage covers 5 T cell receptor beta chains from one sample sequenced in a study of Graves' ophthalmopathy and Graves' hyperthyroidism. RNA transcripts served as template for amplifying TCR beta CDR3 sequences. A first-round RT-PCR used HTBI primers, followed by a second-round multiplex PCR. One entry per CDR3 protein results from TCRdb running MiXCR on the multiplex PCR reads. The sample holds 680,000 or so distinct CDR3 sequences, 22% seen once. Material: peripheral blood. All receptors derive from a woman aged 18-29 years with stable Graves' hyperthyroidism. Some clones in this sample may be carry-over from other donors' samples.

This clonotype appeared many times. The J gene is TRBJ1-5, the V gene TRBV6-5; 7 nucleotides align to TRBD1. The germline CDR1 and CDR2 sequences are MNHEY and SVGAGI. With 4 bases clipped from V and 2 bases from J, the junction kept 2 bases outside the gene matches. The CDR3 length is 14 residues. Here the CDR3 reads CASSSTGGNQPQHF. The CDR3 DNA sequence: TGTGCCAGCAGTTCTACAGGGGGCAATCAGCCCCAGCATTTT.

The chain combines TRBV7-9 with TRBJ2-5, with TRBD2 identical over 7 bases. The CDR3 has 14 residues. The V segment lost 8 bases and the J segment 5 bases; nucleotides outside the gene matches: 11. Germline lookup yields CDR1 SEHNR and CDR2 FQNEAQ (reference sequence). CDR3 loop: CASHLADPRETQYF. Here the CDR3 DNA reads TGTGCCAGCCACCTAGCGGACCCACGGGAGACCCAGTACTTC.

This clonotype was seen more than once but under ten times. The chain uses TRBV27 and TRBJ1-5, with D unresolved. V was trimmed by 0 bases and J by 6 bases, leaving 6 bases between them. Germline CDR1 is MNHEY and CDR2 is SMNVEV (reference sequence). CDR3 length equals 13 residues. The chain's CDR3 is CASSLSESQPQHF. The CDR3 DNA reads TGTGCCAGCAGTTTATCGGAGAGTCAGCCCCAGCATTTT.

This clonotype has at least ten counts. The chain couples TRBV15 to TRBJ2-7; 9 bases fit TRBD2. The CDR3 totals 15 residues. The germline V gene encodes CDR1 LNHNV and CDR2 YYDKDF (reference sequence). The V segment lost 3 bases and the J segment 3 bases; nucleotides outside the gene matches: 6. The CDR3 reads CATSRRGTSSYEQYF. CDR3 coding DNA: TGTGCCACCAGCAGGAGGGGGACTAGCAGCTACGAGCAGTACTTC. Using reference TRBV15 and TRBJ2-7 for the parts outside the CDR3, the full variable domain is DAMVIQNPRYQVTQFGKPVTLSCSQTLNHNVMYWYQQKSSQAPKLLFHYYDKDFNNEADTPDNFQSRRPNTSFCFLDIRSPGLGDTAMYLCATSRRGTSSYEQYFGPGTRLTVT.

This clonotype has only a few counts. This could be a read error, since a much larger clone is one nucleotide away. Because it lacks the conserved phenylalanine or tryptophan at the end, this CDR3 is likely a read error. The chain links TRBV20-1 to TRBJ1-2, with a possible D match to TRBD1 (6 bases). This CDR3 has 16 amino acids. V was pared by 1 base and J by 4 bases, with 19 bases between. Germline V gene data show CDR1 as DFQATT and CDR2 as SNEGSKA (reference sequence). The CDR3 sequence is CSARGDRSSPLYGYTS. DNA for the CDR3: TGCAGTGCTAGAGGCGACAGGTCTTCCCCCCTCTATGGCTACACCTCC.